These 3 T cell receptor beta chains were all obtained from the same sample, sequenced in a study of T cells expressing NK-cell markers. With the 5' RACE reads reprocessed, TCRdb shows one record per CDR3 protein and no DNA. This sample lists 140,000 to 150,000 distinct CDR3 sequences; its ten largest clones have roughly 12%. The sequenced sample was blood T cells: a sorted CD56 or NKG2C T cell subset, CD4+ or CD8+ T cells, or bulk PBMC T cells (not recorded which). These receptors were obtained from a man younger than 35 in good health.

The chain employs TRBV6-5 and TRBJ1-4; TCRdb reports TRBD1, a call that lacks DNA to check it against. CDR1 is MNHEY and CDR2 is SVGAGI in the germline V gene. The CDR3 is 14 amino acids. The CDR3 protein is CASSYSAAPQGLFF.

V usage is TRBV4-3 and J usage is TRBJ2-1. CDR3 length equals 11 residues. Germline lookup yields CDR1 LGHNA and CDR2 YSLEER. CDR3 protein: CASSHGDEQFF.

The CDR3 loop is CASSLVVDTQYF. The chain has TRBV28 and TRBJ2-3. The germline V gene encodes CDR1 MDHEN and CDR2 SYDVKM. The CDR3 spans 12 residues.